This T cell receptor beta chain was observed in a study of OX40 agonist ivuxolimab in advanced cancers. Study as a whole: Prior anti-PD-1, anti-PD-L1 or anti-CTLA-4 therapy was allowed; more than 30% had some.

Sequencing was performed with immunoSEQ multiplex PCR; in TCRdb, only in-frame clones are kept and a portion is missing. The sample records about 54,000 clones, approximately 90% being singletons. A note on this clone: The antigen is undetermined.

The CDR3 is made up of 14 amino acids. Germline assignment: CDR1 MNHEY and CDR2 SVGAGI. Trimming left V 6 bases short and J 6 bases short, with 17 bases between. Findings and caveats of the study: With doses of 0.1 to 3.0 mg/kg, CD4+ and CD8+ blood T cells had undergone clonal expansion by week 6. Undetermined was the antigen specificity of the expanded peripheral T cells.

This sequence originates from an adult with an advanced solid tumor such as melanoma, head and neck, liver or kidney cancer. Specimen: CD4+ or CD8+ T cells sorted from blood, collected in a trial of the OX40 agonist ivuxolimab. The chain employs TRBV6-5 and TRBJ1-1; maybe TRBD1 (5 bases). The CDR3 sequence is CASSAAVGAPEAFF. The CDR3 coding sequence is TGTGCCAGCAGCGCCGCGGTAGGGGCCCCTGAAGCTTTCTTT.